These T cell receptor beta chains were read from a single sample in a study of shared clonotypes between healthy human individuals. TCRdb's table, derived via immunoSEQ multiplex PCR, lists solely in-frame clones and lacks some. This table has about 2 million clones, about 94% appearing once. The specimen sequenced was naive CD8+ T cells sorted from blood. Source of these receptors: a young man in good health. The conserved cysteine and the conserved F or W are not part of the CDR3 here. The D gene is left open where the match is weak.

D,J,V,CDR3
NA,TRBJ1-6,TRBV28,ASSFEGILSPLH
NA,TRBJ2-3,TRBV7-9,ASSPLGQQGADTQY
TRBD1,TRBJ2-7,TRBV5-1,ASTTGQGTYEQY
NA,TRBJ2-2,TRBV29-1,SVDPNTGELF
NA,TRBJ2-7,TRBV28,ASSPGPNNEQY
TRBD2,TRBJ2-3,TRBV11-2,ASSSFLLAGGADTQY
NA,TRBJ2-7,TRBV10-2,ASSEALVAYEQY
NA,TRBJ1-2,TRBV9,ASSPGVSGGYT
TRBD2,TRBJ2-3,TRBV4-1,ASSQGKRGTDTQY
TRBD2,TRBJ2-3,TRBV5-3,ARSPVLAGQVTDTQY
NA,TRBJ2-2,TRBV7-9,ASSLEPVTGELF
NA,TRBJ2-1,TRBV6-5,ASSYSRALEQF
NA,TRBJ2-7,TRBV13,ASSSEGQTYEQY
NA,TRBJ2-7,TRBV28,ASSLLIRPYEQY
TRBD2,TRBJ2-3,TRBV2,ASSESTGLAATDTQY
TRBD1,TRBJ1-4,TRBV7-9,ASSPQGPANEKLF
NA,TRBJ2-7,TRBV6-6,ASSYGQPGVDEQY
NA,TRBJ2-3,TRBV2,ASSGGRGDYTDTQY
NA,TRBJ2-3,TRBV7-2,ASSYAPGADTQY
NA,TRBJ2-5,TRBV7-2,ASSSNPHNRDLYQETQY
TRBD1,TRBJ1-2,TRBV2,ASREGQGLDGYT
TRBD2,TRBJ2-5,TRBV28,ASSIKWREVQETQY
TRBD1,TRBJ2-3,TRBV19,ASKVGQGTDTQY
TRBD1,TRBJ2-7,TRBV28,ASSSRQGSYEQY
NA,TRBJ2-6,TRBV29-1,SVDSGLDSGANVLT
NA,TRBJ2-7,TRBV2,ANARGAGTYEQY
NA,TRBJ2-2,TRBV6-1,ASRQAGELF
NA,TRBJ1-1,TRBV18,ASSPNSGAGSEAF
NA,TRBJ2-5,TRBV5-4,ASSLGHLQETQY
NA,TRBJ2-1,TRBV10-2,ASSESGLLAPPSNEQF
NA,TRBJ2-7,TRBV5-4,ASSFRLDEQY
NA,TRBJ2-5,TRBV15,ATSNVGAETQY
TRBD2,TRBJ2-1,TRBV4-3,ASSRPPGLAGYNEQF
NA,TRBJ2-3,TRBV7-9,ASSPPGMISDTQY
NA,TRBJ1-6,TRBV7-9,ASSLIGPLDNSPLH
NA,TRBJ2-7,TRBV13,ASSDTGGAYEQY
NA,TRBJ1-5,TRBV28,ASSFGRGGQPQH
NA,TRBJ2-3,TRBV30,AWSGGSDTQY
NA,TRBJ2-7,TRBV5-1,ASSEAISGAYEQY
NA,TRBJ2-7,TRBV7-9,ASSSPRQVYEQY
NA,TRBJ1-2,TRBV30,AWSVGDGYT
TRBD2,TRBJ2-7,TRBV9,ASSVTSGDSYEQY